The TCR beta chain described here comes from a study of cytotoxic CD8 clonotypes in ibrutinib-treated CLL (dated by TCRdb to the early 2020s). Looking at the study overall: The cohort had about a dozen relapsed/refractory and about 15 treatment-naive patients; around 17 were IGHV unmutated. Patients were still on ibrutinib when every remission and progressive disease sample was collected. Responses were partial in 24 patients and complete in 2; after median approximately 69 months follow-up, approximately 15 stayed in remission and some twelve progressed. On average, each sample had some 260,000 productive templates and almost 95,000 productive rearrangements. Longitudinal samples were obtainable from about 30% of the roughly 90 participants in the trial. Cryopreserved peripheral blood mononuclear cells were collected at three points: before therapy, at response, and at either sustained remission or disease progression. Samples at response were collected after a median of about 12 months of treatment, with a range of roughly 6 to 40 months. Overall study outcomes, separate from this receptor: Public clonotypes were rare and either shrank or stayed stable during treatment, and the rise in clonality at ibrutinib response reflected expansion of private clonotypes. Baseline clonality exceeded that of age-matched healthy donors and correlated strongly with circulating CD8+ T-cell counts. Sampling times were not matched between patients in sustained remission and patients whose disease was progressing, and lymph node repertoires were not examined. An increase in clonality was observed at ibrutinib response, with clonality remaining stable during sustained remission and falling back toward baseline at progression.

Comments on this clone: Its antigen remains undetermined. Qualities for individual bases were not recorded, and no much larger clone is one base off.

What the time point label conveys for this sample: progressive disease on ibrutinib. For TCR beta library preparation, around 2 micrograms of genomic DNA were isolated from cryopreserved PBMCs. Longitudinal blood samples from CLL patients receiving ibrutinib monotherapy were subjected to high-throughput TCR beta sequencing. The patients took part in an open-label, single-center phase 2 trial of ibrutinib monotherapy. The goal of deep resolution MiSeq sequencing was a depth between 1 in 1 million and 1 in 200,000 T cells, and coverage averaged 10x per clonotype. The immunoSEQ hsTCRB Kit was used to generate the TCR beta libraries. Per the original workflow: Data were analyzed with ImmunoSEQ Data Assistant and ImmunoSEQ Analyzer, with V, D and J genes assigned per IMGT definitions. Clonality was computed as one minus normalized Shannon entropy of productive rearrangement frequencies, ranging from 0 to 1. Only overrepresented clonotypes making up at least 0.05% of the repertoire of each patient were included in the public clonotype analysis. Repertoires from some 14 age-matched healthy donors in immuneACCESS were used as clonality controls. TCRdb holds this immuneACCESS table with in-frame rearrangements only. Some clones are missing; in checked studies, unresolved V genes explain under half, and the rest has no known cause. That table furnishes V, J and clone size, whereas the DNA furnished D and trimming. This sample gives approximately 280,000 clones in total; less than 85% of them show up just once. The ten biggest clones cover about 5% of the sample.

From cysteine to phenylalanine, the CDR3 is 17 amino acids long. Solely the CDR3 DNA is kept, with 51 bases framed from the first base. Deletion took 0 bases off V and 6 bases off J, with a span of 18 bases between the germline ends. From a lookup of the germline V gene (reference sequence), CDR1 and CDR2 are LNHDA and SQIVND. The origin of this receptor is a human donor with chronic lymphocytic leukemia. The material was PBMCs, obtained at disease progression, from a patient treated with ibrutinib. Recombination joined TRBV19 with TRBJ2-1; perhaps TRBD2 is the D gene, with 6 bases matching. The DNA reads TGTGCCAGTAGTATAGATGGTCTGTCTAGGAGGGGCAATGAGCAGTTCTTC. It specifies CASSIDGLSRRGNEQFF.